This paragraph reports one TCR beta chain. This receptor's antigen is unknown. No clone much larger than this one lies a single base away; base qualities are absent. TCRbeta CDR3 regions were amplified from genomic DNA by means of the immunoSEQ Assay, a bias-controlled multiplex PCR. As for the original processing: The number of nucleated cells in each sample was estimated from the amplification of reference gene primers within the assay. To quantify the absolute abundance of each unique TCRbeta CDR3 rearrangement, sequence reads were collapsed and filtered. For each sample, productive Simpson clonality was calculated as the square root of Simpson's diversity index across productive rearrangements. Entries here come from immuneACCESS through TCRdb and include only in-frame sequences with V and J called. Some clones fail to appear in such tables; in the studies checked, an unresolved V gene covers under half of the shortfall, and the cause of the remainder is unknown. That table gives V, J and clone size, and the DNA gave D and trimming. Across this sample there are about 380,000 clones, with roughly 80% seen only once. The ten largest clones add up to 0.85% to 1.3% of the sample.

This entry comes from a study of blood T cell repertoires in COVID-19 (dated by TCRdb to the early 2020s). A note on the overall study: Samples from collaborators originated in the United States, Italy and Spain and spanned both the acute and convalescent phases of COVID-19. Samples were obtained from the ongoing ImmuneRACE study (first 160 participants) and from over a thousand subjects provided by 6 global collaborators. The material from the prospective study consisted of cDNA or gDNA derived from T cells, B-cell-depleted T cells, or PBMCs. Nearly every sample came with metadata listing a de-identified subject ID, COVID-19 status, age in years and sex. Subjects who had been exposed to COVID-19, were actively infected with it, or had recovered from it provided the deeply sampled blood TCRbeta repertoires that made up the dataset. Where available, HLA class I and class II types were obtained from metadata supplied by the sample provider rather than from assay-based typing. A freely available public database, intended as a resource for researchers studying the immune response to SARS-CoV-2, is where the repertoires were released.

Collaborating institutions collected whole blood in K2EDTA tubes following their own protocols. For TCRbeta analysis, collaborators shipped samples in one of three forms: frozen whole blood, isolated PBMCs, or DNA extracted from either of those sample types. The cysteine opens and the phenylalanine closes a CDR3 of 12 amino acids. Just CDR3 DNA is preserved here, 36 bases in frame from base 1. V is pared back by 4 bases and J by 12 bases, with 13 bases lying between the germline termini. The germline V gene supplies CDR1 SGHDN and CDR2 FVKESK. Overall study results and their limits: How much clinical and demographic metadata was included differed by source and by participant, and the metadata was provided uncurated.

This receptor was obtained from a human donor with acute or convalescent COVID-19. The donor label of this sample is uncertain. The sequence joins TRBV14 to TRBJ2-1; a tentative D call is TRBD2 (5 bases match). The sample comprised peripheral blood. The DNA sequence reads TGTGCCAGCAGCCTTAGCGCTACTGTGCAGTTCTTC. Its translation is CASSLSATVQFF.